This T cell receptor beta chain emerged from a study of beta chain features in type 1 diabetes. The germline V gene encodes CDR1 SGHNT and CDR2 YYREEE (reference sequence). Trimming stripped 2 bases from V and 6 bases from J, with 8 bases between. This CDR3 is built from 12 residues. Study-level points and caveats: Moderately but significantly shorter TCRB CDR3s were found in Type 1 diabetes patients in all four CD4+ subsets.

TCRB transcripts that were expressed got sequenced, as all of the isolated RNA had been reverse transcribed. This table comes from immunoSEQ multiplex PCR, and its TCRdb copy is limited to in-frame clones, with some not included. The sample includes more than 550,000 clones, around an eighth of them seen just once. The authors obtained over 98% purity in all sorted populations. This clone turned up a few times. What it binds is unknown. The receptor was derived from a man between 18 and 29 years old with type 1 diabetes. The sample consisted of naive CD4+ T cells from blood. The chain combines TRBV5-4 with TRBJ1-2, with D possibly being TRBD1 (5 bases). CDR3 loop: CASSFKGNGYTF. CDR3 bases: TGTGCCAGCAGCTTTAAGGGGAATGGCTACACCTTC.